This is a list of T cell receptor beta chains from one sample in a study of beta chain features in type 1 diabetes. Produced via immunoSEQ multiplex PCR; TCRdb's table is partial and in-frame only. The sample lists 500,000 to 850,000 clones; about 14% were seen once. Sequenced sample: naive CD4+ T cells from blood. All receptors derive from a man aged 18 to 35 with type 1 diabetes. The CDR3 runs from the conserved cysteine through the conserved F or W. The D gene is left open where the match is weak. The listing skips clone size in some rows; elsewhere it reads once, few, many or a size class.

TRBV6-5	few	TRBJ1-1	NA	TGTGCCAGCAGTTACTCTCATTCCGTGGACACTGAAGCTTTCTTT	CASSYSHSVDTEAFF
TRBV6-4	NA	TRBJ1-2	TRBD1	TGTGCCAGCAGTGACGAAGGGACAGGGACCTATGGCTACACCTTC	CASSDEGTGTYGYTF
TRBV9	NA	TRBJ1-1	NA	TGTGCCAGCAGCGGAGACAGTAACACTGAAGCTTTCTTT	CASSGDSNTEAFF
TRBV20-1	few	TRBJ2-1	NA	TGCAGTGCTCCTGGACTCCATGAGCAGTTCTTC	CSAPGLHEQFF
TRBV30	NA	TRBJ1-4	NA	TGTGCCTGGAGTGTAGTCGTCAGAACTTATGCAACTAATGAAAAACTGTTTTTT	CAWSVVVRTYATNEKLFF
TRBV5-6	NA	TRBJ1-5	NA	TGTGCCAGCAGCTTAGCGATGGGGGGTAACAATCAGCCCCAGCATTTT	CASSLAMGGNNQPQHF
TRBV18	few	TRBJ1-1	NA	TGTGCCAGCTCACCCGGTCTCAACACTGAAGCTTTCTTT	CASSPGLNTEAFF
TRBV10-3	few	TRBJ1-1	TRBD1	TGTGCCATCAGTGACAACAGGGGGTACACTGAAGCTTTCTTT	CAISDNRGYTEAFF
TRBV15	NA	TRBJ1-5	NA	TGTGCCACCAGCAGAGGCCCCACCCGCGATCAGCCCCAGCATTTT	CATSRGPTRDQPQHF
TRBV2	NA	TRBJ1-2	NA	TGTGCCAGCATAAGGACGGGTAACTATGGCTACACCTTC	CASIRTGNYGYTF
TRBV4-2	NA	TRBJ2-5	NA	TGTGCCAGCAGCCTCCAGGGGGCTAGCGGGGTTCAAGAGACCCAGTACTTC	CASSLQGASGVQETQYF
TRBV18	NA	TRBJ2-3	NA	TGTGCCAGCTCACCACGGAGCCGGACGAGATCGACGCAGTATTTT	CASSPRSRTRSTQYF
TRBV4-1	few	TRBJ2-5	NA	TGCGCCAGCAGCCAAGAGTCCGGCAGGGGAGAGACCCAGTACTTC	CASSQESGRGETQYF
TRBV28	few	TRBJ1-2	NA	TGTGCCAGCAGTTTCCCGGCAGGCCCTGGCTACACCTTC	CASSFPAGPGYTF
TRBV27	NA	TRBJ1-6	NA	TGTGCCAGCAGTTTATCCCGACTCCGCTCCTATAATTCACCCCTCCACTTT	CASSLSRLRSYNSPLHF
TRBV30	NA	TRBJ2-3	TRBD2	TGTGCCTGGAGCCGAAGCGGGAGTGATACGCAGTATTTT	CAWSRSGSDTQYF
TRBV7-2	few	TRBJ2-3	TRBD1	TGTGCCAGCAGCTCCGACAGGGGGCTAGCAGATACGCAGTATTTT	CASSSDRGLADTQYF
TRBV13	NA	TRBJ2-3	NA	TGTGCCAGCAGCTTAGGCGGGGTTGGGGATACGCAGTATTTT	CASSLGGVGDTQYF
TRBV4-3	few	TRBJ2-7	NA	TGCGCCAGCAGCCAAGACTTACCCTACGAGCAGTACTTC	CASSQDLPYEQYF
TRBV4-3	few	TRBJ1-2	NA	TGCGCCAGCAGCCAAGATTACCCCCGGCAGTATGGCTACACCTTC	CASSQDYPRQYGYTF
TRBV7-2	NA	TRBJ2-1	NA	TGTGCCAGCAGCCGGGGCGGGACGGTTGAGCAGTTCTTC	CASSRGGTVEQFF
TRBV27	NA	TRBJ1-4	NA	TGTGCCAGCGGGACGGCGAGGGAAAAACTGTTTTTT	CASGTAREKLFF
TRBV18	NA	TRBJ1-4	NA	TGTGCCAGCTCATTTGGACGGAATGAAAAACTGTTTTTT	CASSFGRNEKLFF
TRBV9	NA	TRBJ2-7	NA	TGTGCCAGCAGCGCGCAAGGGGGCGGGGACGAGCAGTACTTC	CASSAQGGGDEQYF
TRBV30	NA	TRBJ2-1	TRBD2	TGTGCCTGGAGGGGGACTAGCGGGAGGGCCCTGTCCTACAATGAGCAGTTCTTC	CAWRGTSGRALSYNEQFF
TRBV10-3	NA	TRBJ2-3	TRBD2	TGTGCCATCAGGAAGGGAGTAGCGGGGGCCTCACGGGATACGCAGTATTTT	CAIRKGVAGASRDTQYF
TRBV11-2	NA	TRBJ2-1	NA	TGTGCCAGCAGATTTACAGGGTCTAACCACAATGAGCAGTTCTTC	CASRFTGSNHNEQFF
TRBV7-8	few	TRBJ2-7	NA	TGTGCCAGCAGCCAAGGGGGAGACTACGAGCAGTACTTC	CASSQGGDYEQYF
TRBV28	NA	TRBJ2-7	NA	TGTGCCAGCAGTTTCCAGTACGCCTACTACGAGCAGTACTTC	CASSFQYAYYEQYF
TRBV29-1	NA	TRBJ1-2	TRBD1	TGCAGCGTGAGGACAGGGAACTATGGCTACACCTTC	CSVRTGNYGYTF
TRBV7-9	few	TRBJ2-1	NA	TGTGCCATACCCCTCACCCGGGAGCAGTTCTTC	CAIPLTREQFF
TRBV7-2	NA	TRBJ1-3	NA	TGTGCCAGCAGGCCCTCCTCTGGAAACACCATATATTTT	CASRPSSGNTIYF
TRBV14	few	TRBJ2-5	NA	TGTGCCAGCAGCCAATACCCGGTAGAGACCCAGTACTTC	CASSQYPVETQYF
TRBV7-3	few	TRBJ2-2	NA	TGTGCCAGCAGCCCCAACACCGGGGAGCTGTTTTTT	CASSPNTGELFF
TRBV9	NA	TRBJ2-3	NA	TGTGCCAGCAGTGTCGGGTTGGATACGCAGTATTTT	CASSVGLDTQYF
TRBV4-1	few	TRBJ2-1	TRBD1	TGCGCCAGCAGCCTTCGGGACAGGGATGGGTCGGGGGGTGAGCAGTTCTTC	CASSLRDRDGSGGEQFF